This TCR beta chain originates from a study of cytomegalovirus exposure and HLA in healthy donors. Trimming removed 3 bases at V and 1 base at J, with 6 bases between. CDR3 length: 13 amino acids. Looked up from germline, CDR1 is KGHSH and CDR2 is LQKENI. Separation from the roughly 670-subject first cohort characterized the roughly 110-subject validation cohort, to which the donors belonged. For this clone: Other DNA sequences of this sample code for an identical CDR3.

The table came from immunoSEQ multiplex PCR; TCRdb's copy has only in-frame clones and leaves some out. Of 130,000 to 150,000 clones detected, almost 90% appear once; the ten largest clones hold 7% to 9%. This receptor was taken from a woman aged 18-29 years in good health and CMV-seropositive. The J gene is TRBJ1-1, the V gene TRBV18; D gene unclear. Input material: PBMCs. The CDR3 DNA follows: TGTGCCAGCTCACCGGCAGGGAACACTGAAGCTTTCTTT. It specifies CASSPAGNTEAFF.